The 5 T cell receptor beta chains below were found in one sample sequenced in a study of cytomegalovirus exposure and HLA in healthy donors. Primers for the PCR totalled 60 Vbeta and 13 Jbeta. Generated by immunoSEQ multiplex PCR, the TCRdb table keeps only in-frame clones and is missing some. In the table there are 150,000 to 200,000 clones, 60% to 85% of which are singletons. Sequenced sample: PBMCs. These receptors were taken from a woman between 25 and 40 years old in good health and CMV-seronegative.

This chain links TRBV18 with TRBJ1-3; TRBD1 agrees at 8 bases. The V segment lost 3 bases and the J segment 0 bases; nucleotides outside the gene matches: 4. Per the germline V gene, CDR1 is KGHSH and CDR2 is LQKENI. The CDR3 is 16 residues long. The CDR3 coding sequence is TGTGCCAGCTCACCGGGACAGGTCGGCTCTGGAAACACCATATATTTT. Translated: CASSPGQVGSGNTIYF.

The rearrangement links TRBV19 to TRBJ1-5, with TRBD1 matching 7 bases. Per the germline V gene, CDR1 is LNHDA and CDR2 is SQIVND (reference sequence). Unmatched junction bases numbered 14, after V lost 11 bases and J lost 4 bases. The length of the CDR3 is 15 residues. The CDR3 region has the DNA TGTGCCTCTAAGGGGGAGCAGGGGGGTAATCAGCCCCAGCATTTT. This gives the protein CASKGEQGGNQPQHF.

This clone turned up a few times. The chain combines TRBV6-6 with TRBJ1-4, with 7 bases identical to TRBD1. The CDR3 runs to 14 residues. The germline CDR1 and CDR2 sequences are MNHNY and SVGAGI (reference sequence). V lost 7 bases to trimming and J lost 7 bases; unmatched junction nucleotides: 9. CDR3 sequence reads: CASTRQGIGEKLFF. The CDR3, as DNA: TGTGCCAGCACCCGACAGGGTATTGGTGAAAAACTGTTTTTT.

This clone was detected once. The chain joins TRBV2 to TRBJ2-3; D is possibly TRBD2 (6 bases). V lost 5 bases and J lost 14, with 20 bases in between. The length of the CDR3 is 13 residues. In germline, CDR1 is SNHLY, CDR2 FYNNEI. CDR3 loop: CASSLSGLPPGYF. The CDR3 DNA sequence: TGTGCCAGCAGTCTCTCGGGACTCCCCCCGGGGTATTTT.

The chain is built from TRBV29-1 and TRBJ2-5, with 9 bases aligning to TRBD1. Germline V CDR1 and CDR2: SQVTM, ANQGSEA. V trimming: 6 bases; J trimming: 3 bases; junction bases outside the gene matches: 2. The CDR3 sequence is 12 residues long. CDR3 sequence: CSVTGGEETQYF. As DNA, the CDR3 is TGCAGCGTAACAGGGGGCGAAGAGACCCAGTACTTC.